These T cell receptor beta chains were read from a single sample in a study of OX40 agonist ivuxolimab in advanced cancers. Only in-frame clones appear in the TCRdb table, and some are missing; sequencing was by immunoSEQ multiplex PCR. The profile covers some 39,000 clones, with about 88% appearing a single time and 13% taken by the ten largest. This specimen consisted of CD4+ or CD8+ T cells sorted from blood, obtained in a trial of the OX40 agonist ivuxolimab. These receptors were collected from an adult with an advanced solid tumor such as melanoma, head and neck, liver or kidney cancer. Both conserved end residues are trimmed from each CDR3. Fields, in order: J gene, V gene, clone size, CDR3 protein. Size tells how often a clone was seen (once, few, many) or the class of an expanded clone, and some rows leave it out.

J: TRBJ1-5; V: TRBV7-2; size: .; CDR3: ASSRTGGANQPQH
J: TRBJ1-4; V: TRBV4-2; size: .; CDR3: ASSQEGFNEKLF
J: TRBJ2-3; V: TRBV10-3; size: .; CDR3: AIRNKTGTGTDTQY
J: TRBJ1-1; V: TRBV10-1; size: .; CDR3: ASSEAKTPNTEAF
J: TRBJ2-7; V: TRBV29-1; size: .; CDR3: SVVNSYEQY
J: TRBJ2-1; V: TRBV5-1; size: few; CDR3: ASREWTSGSNEQF
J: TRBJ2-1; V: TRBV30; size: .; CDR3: AWSLGRRGQQF
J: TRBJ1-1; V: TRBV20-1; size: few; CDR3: SAIRSEAF
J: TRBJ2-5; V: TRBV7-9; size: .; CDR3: ASSPQTIPQY
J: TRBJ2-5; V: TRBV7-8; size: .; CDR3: ASSLAGPRGETQY
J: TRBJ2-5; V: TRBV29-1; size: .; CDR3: SVEERGVWSETQY
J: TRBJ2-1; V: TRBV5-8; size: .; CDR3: ASSPTATHNEQF
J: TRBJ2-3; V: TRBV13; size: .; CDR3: ASSLIARSTDTQY
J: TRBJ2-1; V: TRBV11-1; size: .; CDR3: ASSKSGTTGNEQF
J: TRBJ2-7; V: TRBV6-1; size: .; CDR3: ASSSSGSITYEQY
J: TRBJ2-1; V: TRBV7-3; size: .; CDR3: ASSLIAGGPNEQF
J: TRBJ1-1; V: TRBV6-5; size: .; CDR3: ASSYLTRGSTEAF
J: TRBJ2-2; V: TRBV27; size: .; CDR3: ASSPPALSPGELF
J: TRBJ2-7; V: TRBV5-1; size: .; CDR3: ASSLELGANEQY
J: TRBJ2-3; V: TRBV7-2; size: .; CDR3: ASSLLAEPTDTQY
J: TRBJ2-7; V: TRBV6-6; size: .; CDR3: ASSRDAAYEQY
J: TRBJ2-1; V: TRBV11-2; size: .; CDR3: ASSLVYNEQF
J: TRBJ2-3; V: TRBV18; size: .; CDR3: ASSPYGQAAGGRDTQY
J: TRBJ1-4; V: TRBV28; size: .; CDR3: ASSKYNEKLF
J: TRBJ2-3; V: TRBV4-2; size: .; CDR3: ASSQGTFTDTQY
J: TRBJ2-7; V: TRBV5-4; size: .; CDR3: ASSQDSLTGIYEQY
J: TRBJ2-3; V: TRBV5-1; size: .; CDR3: ASSLLTDTQY
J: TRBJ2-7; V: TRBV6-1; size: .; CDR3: ASSLHTGIGYEQY
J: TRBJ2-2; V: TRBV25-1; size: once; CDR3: ASSAGLNTGELF
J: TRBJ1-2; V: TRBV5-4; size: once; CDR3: ASSSRQNRRGYT
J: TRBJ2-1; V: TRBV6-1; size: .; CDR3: ASSAGTGGVFEQF
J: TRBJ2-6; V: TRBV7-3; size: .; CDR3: ASSGPVTGRPGSGANVLT
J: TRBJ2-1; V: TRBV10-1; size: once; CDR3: ASSDSPNEQF
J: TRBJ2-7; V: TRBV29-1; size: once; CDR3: SVWGGSYEQY
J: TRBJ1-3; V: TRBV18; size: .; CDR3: ASSPPLRDPIY
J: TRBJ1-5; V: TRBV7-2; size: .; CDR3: ASSLGGVGVHQPQH